Presented here are 32 T cell receptor beta chains from one specimen sequenced in a study of OX40 agonist ivuxolimab in advanced cancers. TCRdb keeps only in-frame clones here, not all; method: immunoSEQ multiplex PCR. The profile shows 40,000 to 50,000 clones, 80% of them singletons. Sequenced material: CD4+ or CD8+ T cells sorted from blood, taken in a trial of the OX40 agonist ivuxolimab. These TCRs come from an adult with an advanced solid tumor such as melanoma, head and neck, liver or kidney cancer.

The chain is built from TRBV4-3 and TRBJ1-4; D is unresolved. The germline V and J ends were trimmed by 0 bases and 3 bases, with 5 bases remaining between them. CDR1 is LGHNA, CDR2 YSLEER, per germline. The CDR3 extends over 14 amino acids. DNA of the CDR3: TGCGCCAGCAGCCAAGAACAGTCTAATGAAAAACTGTTTTTT. It specifies CASSQEQSNEKLFF.

The CDR3 region has the DNA TGTGCCAGCAGGGACGGACAGGGCGATCGCGATGAGCAGTTCTTC. This encodes CASRDGQGDRDEQFF. This rearrangement joins TRBV11-3 to TRBJ2-1, with 8 bases aligning to TRBD1. This CDR3 is built from 15 residues. V dropped 6 bases and J dropped 8; count of bases not matched to a gene: 12. Germline V lookup: CDR1 SGHNT, CDR2 YENEEA.

The gene calls are TRBV30 and TRBJ2-2, with D unresolved. Germline V gene sequence: CDR1 GTSNPN, CDR2 SVGIG (reference sequence). This CDR3 spans 13 amino acids. The V gene lost 0 bases and the J gene lost 5 bases, with 7 bases spanning the gap. CDR3 DNA: TGTGCCTGGAGTGTAAGTGGGACCGGGGAGCTGTTTTTT. It is translated as CAWSVSGTGELFF.

The V gene is TRBV6-6, the J gene TRBJ1-1, with a weak D call TRBD1 (5 bases). Germline V gives CDR1 MNHNY, CDR2 SVGAGI (reference sequence). This CDR3 spans 13 amino acids. V was cut by 6 bases and J by 1 base, with 9 bases left in between. CDR3 residues: CASSHGQNTEAFF. CDR3 nucleotide sequence: TGTGCCAGCAGCCACGGACAGAACACTGAAGCTTTCTTT.

This clone was seen only a few times. V and J are TRBV30 and TRBJ2-1; D not certain. Trimming shortened V by 1 base and J by 0 bases, and 4 bases separated the two germline ends. Per germline, CDR1 GTSNPN and CDR2 SVGIG (reference sequence). The CDR3 totals 13 residues. The CDR3 region has the DNA TGTGCCTGGAGTGGAGGCTCCTACAATGAGCAGTTCTTC. The encoded protein is CAWSGGSYNEQFF.

In its sample, this clone was seen a few times. The chain employs TRBV10-1 and TRBJ1-1; no reliable D call. Trimming removed 3 bases from V and 0 bases from J, with 5 bases in between. Germline CDR1 is WNHNN and CDR2 is SYGVQD (reference sequence). This CDR3 comprises 13 residues. The CDR3, as DNA: TGCGCCAGCAGTGAAGACCTGAACACTGAAGCTTTCTTT. This codes for CASSEDLNTEAFF.

J is TRBJ2-1 and V is TRBV6-6, with TRBD2 identical over 10 bases. This CDR3 has 15 residues. The V segment lost 6 bases and the J segment 1 base; nucleotides outside the gene matches: 3. Germline assignment: CDR1 MNHNY and CDR2 SVGAGI (reference sequence). The chain's CDR3 is CASSQLAGSYNEQFF. Here the CDR3 DNA reads TGTGCCAGCAGCCAACTAGCGGGATCCTACAATGAGCAGTTCTTC.

The J gene is TRBJ1-5, the V gene TRBV18; D perhaps matches TRBD1 (6 bases). Trimming removed 3 bases from V and 6 bases from J, with 15 bases in between. The length of the CDR3 is 15 residues. Germline lookup yields CDR1 KGHSH and CDR2 LQKENI. CDR3 region: CASSPEQGLGQPQHF. The CDR3 coding sequence is TGTGCCAGCTCACCGGAACAGGGACTGGGTCAGCCCCAGCATTTT.

The V call is TRBV11-2, the J call TRBJ2-1, with TRBD2 as a possible D gene (6 bases). The CDR3 runs 14 residues. Germline V gene lookup returns CDR1 SGHAT and CDR2 FQNNGV. Trimming stripped 5 bases from V and 2 bases from J, with 10 bases between. The CDR3 DNA sequence: TGTGCCAGCAGCCTGGCGGGGACCTACAATGAGCAGTTCTTC. Its protein is CASSLAGTYNEQFF.

The chain uses TRBV5-5 and TRBJ1-3; D is possibly TRBD1 (5 bases). Germline CDR1 SGHKS, CDR2 YYEKEE (reference sequence). This CDR3 region has 15 residues. V lost 4 bases and J 2 bases, leaving 13 bases between the germline ends. CDR3 loop: CASSGGTVPGNTIYF. The CDR3, as DNA: TGTGCCAGCAGCGGGGGGACGGTGCCTGGAAACACCATATATTTT.

The V call is TRBV28, the J call TRBJ2-3; the D gene is possibly TRBD2 (6 bases). The V end lost 8 bases, the J end lost 2 bases, and 17 bases lay between the germline ends. The CDR3 has 15 residues. Germline CDR1 MDHEN, CDR2 SYDVKM. The DNA for the CDR3 is TGTGCCAGCGGGGATTGGGGACTTTCCACAGATACGCAGTATTTT. Translated: CASGDWGLSTDTQYF.

The chain is built from TRBV10-3 and TRBJ2-6, with a tentative D call TRBD2 (6 bases). V gave up 6 bases and J gave up 2 bases, with 17 bases separating them. CDR1 is ENHRY and CDR2 is SYGVKD in the germline V gene. The CDR3 extends over 17 amino acids. CDR3 sequence reads: CAIREGTASTGANVLTF. As DNA, the CDR3 is TGTGCCATCAGGGAGGGGACTGCGAGCACTGGGGCCAACGTCCTGACTTTC.

This chain uses TRBV4-3 with TRBJ2-7; TRBD2 aligns across 11 bases. From germline, CDR1 is LGHNA and CDR2 YSLEER. This CDR3 region has 15 residues. The junction had 2 bases not matched to a gene; V was cut back by 0 bases and J by 4 bases. CDR3 residues: CASSQDRTSGYEQYF. CDR3 nucleotide sequence: TGCGCCAGCAGCCAAGATCGGACTAGCGGGTACGAGCAGTACTTC.

DNA for the CDR3: TGCGCCAGCACCCGGGACGCCGCCTACAATGAGCAGTTCTTC. Encoded protein: CASTRDAAYNEQFF. The V call is TRBV5-1, the J call TRBJ2-1; the D call may be TRBD1 or TRBD2 (5 bases each). The CDR3 extends over 14 amino acids. Germline CDR1 is SGHRS and CDR2 is YFSETQ. V lost 6 bases, J lost 2 bases, and 12 bases lay in between.

A few counts support this clone. The rearrangement uses TRBV4-3 and TRBJ1-1, with D hard to call. CDR3 size: 13 residues. Trimming pared 4 bases from V and 0 bases from J, leaving 6 bases between. CDR1 is LGHNA and CDR2 is YSLEER in the germline V gene. The CDR3 loop reads CASSPNLNTEAFF. CDR3 bases: TGCGCCAGCAGCCCAAACCTGAACACTGAAGCTTTCTTT.

This chain connects TRBV4-1 to TRBJ1-2, with D uncertain. The CDR3 runs 15 residues. Per germline, CDR1 MGHRA and CDR2 YSYEKL. Trimming stripped 1 base from V and 1 base from J, with 10 bases between. The CDR3 DNA reads as TGCGCCAGCAGCCAAGGGCCTGTACTTAACTATGGCTACACCTTC. Translating gives CASSQGPVLNYGYTF.

The chain recombines TRBV30 with TRBJ1-6; possibly TRBD1 for D (5 bases). The CDR3 sequence is 16 residues long. Trimming left V 0 bases short and J 3 bases short, with 12 bases between. From germline, CDR1 is GTSNPN and CDR2 SVGIG (reference sequence). This CDR3 is CAWSVVGGVYNSPLHF. The CDR3 DNA reads as TGTGCCTGGAGTGTGGTGGGGGGAGTCTATAATTCACCCCTCCACTTT.

CDR3 bases: TGTGCCAGCAGCTTAGGGGACGGACCTTCTGGGGCCAACGTCCTGACTTTC. Its protein is CASSLGDGPSGANVLTF. V is TRBV7-9 and J is TRBJ2-6, with D perhaps matching TRBD1 or TRBD2 (5 bases each). The CDR3 length is 17 residues. Germline-derived CDR1 and CDR2 are SEHNR and FQNEAQ (reference sequence). Deletions cut 1 base from V and 1 base from J, with 11 bases between.

This chain uses TRBV30 with TRBJ1-3, with no clear D. The CDR3 totals 17 residues. CDR1 is GTSNPN, CDR2 SVGIG, per germline (reference sequence). Trimming stripped 3 bases from V and 1 base from J, with 19 bases between. CDR3 sequence reads: CAWRNRVRTLSGNTIYF. CDR3 DNA: TGTGCCTGGAGGAATAGGGTGCGCACGTTATCTGGAAACACCATATATTTT.

V gene TRBV5-1 combines with J gene TRBJ1-1; the match to TRBD1 covers 8 bases. The CDR3 spans 15 residues. The germline V gene encodes CDR1 SGHRS and CDR2 YFSETQ. After removal of 4 bases from V and 7 bases from J, the junction contained 12 bases not matched to a gene. The CDR3 loop reads CASSTGQADGIEAFF. CDR3 bases: TGCGCCAGCAGCACGGGACAGGCGGATGGAATTGAAGCTTTCTTT.

This clone was observed a few times. This chain connects TRBV9 to TRBJ2-7; 12 bases are shared with TRBD2. Germline V gene lookup returns CDR1 SGDLS and CDR2 YYNGEE. V was clipped by 0 bases and J by 1 base; unmatched bases: 8. The CDR3 spans 18 residues. CDR3 amino acids: CASSVAPSGRAGSYEQYF. In DNA form, the CDR3 reads TGTGCCAGCAGCGTAGCTCCTAGCGGGAGGGCCGGGTCCTACGAGCAGTACTTC.

The chain recombines TRBV28 with TRBJ2-3; D gene unclear. V lost 1 base and J 5 bases, leaving 13 bases between the germline ends. Germline CDR1 and CDR2: MDHEN and SYDVKM. CDR3 size: 15 residues. CDR3 nucleotide sequence: TGTGCCAGCAGTTTATCGACCTACGGTGGAGATACGCAGTATTTT. Translating it yields CASSLSTYGGDTQYF.

This clone showed up just once. CDR3 DNA sequence: TGTGCCTGGAGAGCAGGGGGGGACCCACTCTACACCTTC. Amino acid sequence: CAWRAGGDPLYTF. The V gene is TRBV30, the J gene TRBJ1-2; 7 bases fit TRBD1. Trimming at V came to 3 bases and at J to 10 bases, leaving 11 bases not matched to a gene. Germline loops: CDR1 GTSNPN, CDR2 SVGIG (reference sequence). The CDR3 covers 13 residues.

The chain links TRBV9 to TRBJ1-1; tentative D call: TRBD1 (6 bases). The CDR3 is made up of 17 amino acids. The V gene lost 4 bases and the J gene lost 3 bases, with 22 bases spanning the gap. The germline CDR1 and CDR2 sequences are SGDLS and YYNGEE. This chain's CDR3 is CASSPRQGRSLDTEAFF. Here the CDR3 DNA reads TGTGCCAGCAGCCCTCGTCAGGGGCGCTCGTTGGACACTGAAGCTTTCTTT.

The rearrangement uses TRBV4-1 and TRBJ2-7; TRBD2 aligns across 13 bases. The CDR3 extends over 16 amino acids. The V and J ends lost 0 bases and 3 bases, in that order; junction bases with no gene match: 2. Germline V gene lookup returns CDR1 MGHRA and CDR2 YSYEKL. CDR3 protein: CASSQDGTSGIYEQYF. DNA for the CDR3: TGCGCCAGCAGCCAAGATGGGACTAGCGGGATCTACGAGCAGTACTTC.

V usage is TRBV19 and J usage is TRBJ1-4; no firm D call. The CDR3 covers 12 residues. V lost 5 bases and J lost 8, with 9 bases in between. Germline assignment: CDR1 LNHDA and CDR2 SQIVND (reference sequence). The CDR3 DNA reads as TGTGCCAGTAGTTCCTACACAGAAAAACTGTTTTTT. Its protein product is CASSSYTEKLFF.

The V gene is TRBV19, the J gene TRBJ2-3; D ambiguous. Germline CDR1 is LNHDA and CDR2 is SQIVND (reference sequence). The CDR3 is 12 residues long. Trimming took 5 bases from V and 2 from J, leaving 5 bases between them. CDR3 DNA: TGTGCCAGTAGTTTGGCCACAGATACGCAGTATTTT. It specifies CASSLATDTQYF.

The CDR3 is CASSSTSGSYEQYF. The CDR3 nucleotides read TGCGCCAGCAGCTCGACTAGCGGGAGTTACGAGCAGTACTTC. V is TRBV5-1 and J is TRBJ2-7; 12 nucleotides agree with TRBD2. V was pared by 3 bases and J by 4 bases, with 2 bases of the junction left unmatched. Looked up from germline, CDR1 is SGHRS and CDR2 is YFSETQ. This CDR3 is built from 14 residues.

The rearrangement uses TRBV5-4 and TRBJ2-3; 8 nucleotides line up with TRBD2. The trim removed 4 bases at V and 2 bases at J, leaving 9 bases unmatched. This CDR3 is built from 16 residues. CDR1 and CDR2 (germline): SGHNT, YYREEE (reference sequence). This CDR3 reads CASSQTTSAYTDTQYF. For the CDR3, the DNA is TGTGCCAGCAGCCAAACGACTAGCGCTTACACAGATACGCAGTATTTT.

The chain employs TRBV30 and TRBJ1-1; D is unresolved. The CDR3 length is 11 residues. V dropped 2 bases and J dropped 5 bases, with 6 bases sitting between them. Germline values: CDR1 GTSNPN, CDR2 SVGIG (reference sequence). The CDR3 DNA reads as TGTGCCTGGAGTTCCTTAACTGAAGCTTTCTTT. Encoded protein: CAWSSLTEAFF.

This chain connects TRBV6-1 to TRBJ2-3; D is perhaps TRBD1 (6 bases). Germline-derived CDR1 and CDR2 are MNHNS and SASEGT. The CDR3 loop spans 15 amino acids. The ends were cut back, 4 bases at V and 2 bases at J, with 13 bases in the middle. The CDR3 DNA follows: TGTGCCAGCAGTGTCCGGGACACTCACACAGATACGCAGTATTTT. It yields the protein CASSVRDTHTDTQYF.

The chain couples TRBV15 to TRBJ2-7; 9 nucleotides align to TRBD1. This CDR3 contains 13 residues. The germline V gene encodes CDR1 LNHNV and CDR2 YYDKDF (reference sequence). The ends lost 6 bases at V and 2 bases at J; junction bases unmatched: 2. CDR3 in amino acids: CATRTGGAYEQYF. The DNA of the CDR3 is TGTGCCACCAGGACAGGGGGGGCCTACGAGCAGTACTTC. Filled out from reference TRBV15 and TRBJ2-7, the complete variable domain reads DAMVIQNPRYQVTQFGKPVTLSCSQTLNHNVMYWYQQKSSQAPKLLFHYYDKDFNNEADTPDNFQSRRPNTSFCFLDIRSPGLGDTAMYLCATRTGGAYEQYFGPGTRLTVT.